These 25 T cell receptor beta chains were sequenced from one sample in a study of T cells after yellow fever vaccination. TCRdb passed the 5' RACE reads through MiXCR, listing each CDR3 protein once. The data show 110,000 or so distinct CDR3 sequences, with roughly 7.2% seen just once and around 2.6% held by the top ten. This sample comprised CD4+ T cells sorted from PBMCs, obtained about 49 days after the first yellow fever vaccination. These receptors were taken from a man between 18 and 35 years old who received the YFV17D yellow fever vaccine.

The J gene is TRBJ2-3, the V gene TRBV7-3; 9 bases are shared with TRBD2. Germline-derived CDR1 and CDR2 are SGHTA and FQGTGA. The CDR3 length is 14 residues. V dropped 4 bases and J dropped 7; count of bases not matched to a gene: 6. The DNA of the CDR3 is TGTGCCAGCAGCTCCCAGGCGGGGGGGAATACGCAGTATTTT. This gives the protein CASSSQAGGNTQYF.

The chain employs TRBV7-9 and TRBJ1-5, with D possibly TRBD1 on 6 matching bases. In germline, CDR1 is SEHNR, CDR2 FQNEAQ (reference sequence). The CDR3 runs 14 residues. V lost 8 bases to trimming and J lost 0 bases, with 11 bases between them. The CDR3 DNA follows: TGTGCCAGCTGGTCAGGGGATAGCAATCAGCCCCAGCATTTT. The encoded protein is CASWSGDSNQPQHF. The whole variable domain, remainder taken from reference TRBV7-9 and TRBJ1-5, is DTGVSQNPRHKITKRGQNVTFRCDPISEHNRLYWYRQTLGQGPEFLTYFQNEAQLEKSRLLSDRFSAERPKGSFSTLEIQRTEQGDSAMYLCASWSGDSNQPQHFGDGTRLSIL.

This clonotype has a handful of counts. The V gene is TRBV7-8, the J gene TRBJ2-7; tentatively, D is TRBD2 (6 bases). Germline V gene sequence: CDR1 SGHVS, CDR2 FQNEAQ. V was trimmed by 5 bases and J by 8 bases, leaving 13 bases between them. The CDR3 runs to 12 residues. The CDR3 bases are TGTGCCAGCAGCATGGGGGGAGTGAAGCAGTACTTC. It codes for CASSMGGVKQYF.

The V gene is TRBV5-4, the J gene TRBJ2-7; 10 positions agree with TRBD1. CDR1 SGHNT and CDR2 YYREEE come from the germline V gene (reference sequence). The CDR3 loop spans 16 amino acids. The ends lost 1 base at V and 1 base at J; junction bases unmatched: 5. The CDR3 sequence: CASSLSPGQGSYEQYV. CDR3 bases: TGTGCCAGCAGCTTGTCCCCGGGACAGGGGTCCTACGAGCAGTACGTC.

This clonotype was detected ten times or more. This chain connects TRBV6-5 to TRBJ1-4; the D is unclear. There are 13 residues in the CDR3. From germline, CDR1 is MNHEY and CDR2 SVGAGI. The V gene lost 3 bases and the J gene lost 7 bases, with 9 bases spanning the gap. The CDR3 nucleotides read TGTGCCAGCAGTTATTTTGAGGGTGAAAAACTGTTTTTT. Translation: CASSYFEGEKLFF.

This clonotype has ten or more counts. V and J are TRBV5-1 and TRBJ2-5; 11 bases fit TRBD2. The V gene's germline CDR1 is SGHRS and CDR2 YFSETQ. J gave up 5 bases and V 4 bases, and 10 bases lay outside the gene matches. This CDR3 is 16 amino acids long. The CDR3 here is CASSPLTSGGGETQYF. CDR3 sequence (DNA): TGCGCCAGCAGCCCACTTACTAGCGGGGGAGGGGAGACCCAGTACTTC.

The chain couples TRBV7-6 to TRBJ2-3; D is unresolved. The germline V gene encodes CDR1 SGHVS and CDR2 FNYEAQ. V lost 6 bases and J lost 1, with 11 bases in between. This CDR3 comprises 14 residues. CDR3: CASSPMSGTDTQYF. CDR3 coding DNA: TGTGCCAGCAGTCCGATGTCGGGCACAGATACGCAGTATTTT.

At least ten counts were recorded for this clonotype. The rearrangement joins TRBV20-1 to TRBJ2-1, with D maybe TRBD2 (6 bases). There are 12 residues in the CDR3. The germline gives CDR1 DFQATT, CDR2 SNEGSKA (reference sequence). The CDR3 nucleotides are TGCAGCCGGGGGAAAGAGTACAATGAGCAGTTCTTC. Protein: CSRGKEYNEQFF.

This rearrangement joins TRBV5-1 to TRBJ2-3, with a tentative D call TRBD1 (5 bases). Looked up from germline, CDR1 is SGHRS and CDR2 is YFSETQ. CDR3 length: 18 residues. With 4 bases removed from V and 3 bases from J, the gap between germline ends came to 24 bases. The CDR3 loop is CASSKGRRQGEWTDTQYF. As DNA, the CDR3 is TGCGCCAGCAGCAAAGGTCGGCGGCAGGGCGAGTGGACAGATACGCAGTATTTT.

A few counts support this clonotype. This chain joins TRBV20-1 and TRBJ1-1; 10 bases are shared with TRBD1. From germline, CDR1 is DFQATT and CDR2 SNEGSKA (reference sequence). The length of the CDR3 is 14 residues. With V trimmed by 6 bases and J by 1 base, 5 bases remained unmatched. CDR3 residues: CSARTGGPNTEAFF. CDR3 DNA sequence: TGCAGTGCGCGGACAGGGGGACCGAACACTGAAGCTTTCTTT.

This clonotype was seen ten or more times. This chain joins TRBV6-2 or TRBV6-3 and TRBJ2-1; 8 nucleotides agree with TRBD1. With V trimmed by 7 bases and J by 0 bases, 11 bases remained unmatched. This CDR3 spans 17 amino acids. Germline CDR1 is MNHEY and CDR2 is SVGEGT. Here the CDR3 DNA reads TGTGCCAGCACCGATAAGGACAGGGTGAGCTCCTACAATGAGCAGTTCTTC. It translates to CASTDKDRVSSYNEQFF.

There are many counts of this clonotype. The CDR3 sequence: CASSSTGPRQFF. The CDR3 coding sequence is TGCGCCAGCAGCTCTACAGGGCCTAGGCAGTTCTTC. V and J are TRBV5-1 and TRBJ2-1; TRBD1 is a possible D gene (6 bases). Per the germline V gene, CDR1 is SGHRS and CDR2 is YFSETQ. The CDR3 spans 12 residues. The V end lost 3 bases, the J end lost 12 bases, and 13 bases lay between the germline ends. The full variable domain, in which reference TRBV5-1 and TRBJ2-1 provide the parts outside the CDR3, is KAGVTQTPRYLIKTRGQQVTLSCSPISGHRSVSWYQQTPGQGLQFLFEYFSETQRNKGNFPGRFSGRQFSNSRSEMNVSTLELGDSALYLCASSSTGPRQFFGPGTRLTVL.

This clonotype was counted ten times or more. This rearrangement joins TRBV6-5 to TRBJ2-5, with 9 bases lining up with TRBD2. The CDR3 sequence is 16 residues long. Germline-derived CDR1 and CDR2 are MNHEY and SVGAGI. J gave up 1 base and V 2 bases, and 5 bases lay outside the gene matches. The CDR3 sequence is CASSYGRGGLQETQYF. CDR3 DNA: TGTGCCAGCAGTTACGGGCGGGGGGGCCTCCAAGAGACCCAGTACTTC.

This clonotype has a count of ten or more. The chain couples TRBV7-9 to TRBJ2-5; D is perhaps TRBD1 (6 bases). V shed 4 bases and J shed 0 bases, with 9 bases lying between them. The CDR3 is made up of 14 amino acids. Germline V gives CDR1 SEHNR, CDR2 FQNEAQ (reference sequence). The CDR3 DNA sequence: TGTGCCAGCAGCTCCGGGACATACCAAGAGACCCAGTACTTC. As protein: CASSSGTYQETQYF.

This clonotype appeared many times. This chain joins TRBV24-1 and TRBJ1-2; 7 bases agree with TRBD1. The CDR3 loop spans 14 amino acids. CDR1 and CDR2 (germline): KGHDR, SFDVKD. Trimming removed 4 bases from V and 8 bases from J; junction bases left unmatched: 9. CDR3 region: CATSDSDRASGYTF. The CDR3 DNA follows: TGTGCCACCAGTGACTCTGACAGGGCTAGCGGCTACACCTTC.

The count of this clonotype is one. V and J are TRBV5-1 and TRBJ2-5, with 9 nucleotides matching TRBD2. With 2 bases clipped from V and 1 base from J, the junction kept 3 bases outside the gene matches. This CDR3 region has 15 residues. Germline V CDR1 and CDR2: SGHRS, YFSETQ. In DNA form, the CDR3 reads TGCGCCAGCAGCTTTCGCGGGGGGGCCCAAGAGACCCAGTACTTC. This gives the protein CASSFRGGAQETQYF.

There are many counts of this clonotype. J is TRBJ2-1 and V is TRBV7-2, with TRBD2 as a possible D gene (7 bases). This CDR3 contains 15 residues. Germline CDR1 and CDR2: SGHTA and FQGNSA. V dropped 5 bases and J dropped 4 bases, with 15 bases sitting between them. CDR3 nucleotide sequence: TGTGCCAGCAGCATCCGGGGGGCGGATTACAATGAGCAGTTCTTC. Translation gives CASSIRGADYNEQFF.

In its sample, this clonotype was seen many times. The rearrangement joins TRBV7-2 to TRBJ1-5, with 7 bases identical to TRBD1. V lost 5 bases, J lost 3 bases, and 4 bases stayed unmatched. The germline gives CDR1 SGHTA, CDR2 FQGNSA. The CDR3 is 14 residues long. Here the CDR3 DNA reads TGTGCCAGCAGCCAAGGGGGCACCAATCAGCCCCAGCATTTT. It codes for CASSQGGTNQPQHF. Complete variable domain (other parts from reference TRBV7-2 and TRBJ1-5): GAGVSQSPSNKVTEKGKDVELRCDPISGHTALYWYRQSLGQGLEFLIYFQGNSAPDKSGLPSDRFSAERTGGSVSTLTIQRTQQEDSAVYLCASSQGGTNQPQHFGDGTRLSIL.

This clonotype appeared many times. This chain links TRBV4-2 with TRBJ2-2; D is possibly TRBD2 (5 bases). V was clipped by 4 bases and J by 7 bases, with 10 bases between them. The CDR3 covers 13 residues. The germline gives CDR1 LGHNA, CDR2 YNFKEQ. The CDR3 coding sequence is TGTGCCAGCAGCCGAGGGATAATCGGGGAGCTGTTTTTT. It specifies CASSRGIIGELFF.

This clonotype was seen ten or more times. J is TRBJ2-3 and V is TRBV12-3 or TRBV12-4; possibly TRBD1 or TRBD2 for D (6 bases each). CDR3 size: 16 residues. Trimming shortened V by 5 bases and J by 2 bases, and 17 bases separated the two germline ends. This CDR3 reads CASSPSHGGPTDTQYF. The CDR3, as DNA: TGTGCCAGCAGTCCATCCCATGGGGGGCCCACAGATACGCAGTATTTT.

This clonotype was counted many times. This chain connects TRBV6-5 to TRBJ1-3; D is unclear. The germline V gene has CDR1 MNHEY and CDR2 SVGAGI. The CDR3 is 14 residues long. With 4 bases removed from V and 0 bases from J, the gap between germline ends came to 7 bases. Here the CDR3 DNA reads TGTGCCAGCAGTTCGACGAGCTCTGGAAACACCATATATTTT. This translates into CASSSTSSGNTIYF.

On this clonotype itself: A read error may be the cause here, since a much bigger clone is one base away. This sequence joins TRBV19 and TRBJ1-2, with D possibly TRBD1 on 5 matching bases. Germline CDR1 and CDR2: LNHDA and SQIVND (reference sequence). The CDR3 contains 12 residues. As DNA, the CDR3 is TGTGCCAGTAGTAACAGGAACTATGGCTTCACCTTC. Translated: CASSNRNYGFTF.

This clonotype has a count of ten or more. This sequence joins TRBV27 and TRBJ1-2, with 7 nucleotides matching TRBD1. CDR3 length equals 16 residues. V shed 5 bases and J 5 bases; nucleotides not matched to a gene: 14. Germline CDR1 reads MNHEY; CDR2 reads SMNVEV (reference sequence). The CDR3 nucleotides read TGTGCCAGCAGTCGCTCGTCCGGGACAGTTCATTATGGCTACACCTTC. It yields the protein CASSRSSGTVHYGYTF.

Many counts were recorded for this clonotype. J is TRBJ2-1 and V is TRBV5-1; 12 bases match TRBD2. Germline CDR1 and CDR2: SGHRS and YFSETQ. The CDR3 totals 15 residues. Trimming at V came to 2 bases and at J to 7 bases, leaving 4 bases not matched to a gene. CDR3 nucleotides: TGCGCCAGCAGCTTCCTAGCGGGGGGGCTTAATGAGCAGTTCTTC. As protein: CASSFLAGGLNEQFF. Combining the CDR3 with reference TRBV5-1 and TRBJ2-1 gives the whole variable domain KAGVTQTPRYLIKTRGQQVTLSCSPISGHRSVSWYQQTPGQGLQFLFEYFSETQRNKGNFPGRFSGRQFSNSRSEMNVSTLELGDSALYLCASSFLAGGLNEQFFGPGTRLTVL.

Many counts were recorded for this clonotype. CDR3 region: CASGLGKTGTAGAGEIYEQYV. The CDR3 DNA reads TGTGCTAGTGGTTTGGGGAAGACCGGGACAGCGGGTGCCGGTGAAATCTACGAGCAGTACGTC. The J gene is TRBJ2-7, the V gene TRBV12-5; tentatively, D is TRBD1 (7 bases). Germline V gene sequence: CDR1 LGHNT, CDR2 FRNRAP. Trimming stripped 1 base from V and 3 bases from J, with 31 bases between. The length of the CDR3 is 21 residues.